This passage covers 27 T cell receptor beta chains from one sample sequenced in a study of regulatory T cells in long-lasting Graves disease listed by TCRdb under 2021. This sample's time point label indicates: persistent/refractory GD, antithyroid drugs over 5 years with positive TRAb. For both TCR sequencing and RNA sequencing, RNA was extracted from PBMCs using TRIzol. The library relied on multiplex PCR. The run used an Illumina HiSeq 4000. iRepertoire HTBI primers and Arm-PCR amplification of CDR3 regions were used to construct TCR beta libraries. TCRdb took the public reads, trimmed them with fastp at Q25, ran MiXCR for clone calling and kept in-frame beta chains. Rows with a matching CDR3 protein are joined into one entry that keeps the most common DNA and genes. This sample has 700,000 or so distinct CDR3 sequences in its table, and 30% of those were observed once. The top ten clonotypes cover under 50% of the sample.

The sequencing here drew on peripheral blood mononuclear cells (PBMCs), taken when the disease was refractory, from a patient treated with antithyroid drugs. All receptors derive from a female donor with Graves disease.

As regards this clonotype: The junction departs from the called germline gene at one end, perhaps through a read error. The chain recombines TRBV7-3 with TRBJ1-1, with TRBD1 as a possible D gene (6 bases). CDR1 SGHTA and CDR2 FQGTGA come from the germline V gene. The CDR3 extends over 16 amino acids. The CDR3 nucleotides are TGCGCCAGCAGCCAAGAGAGAGGGGGGCGGGTCACTGAAGCTTTCTTT. This translates into CASSQERGGRVTEAFF.

The chain links TRBV24-1 to TRBJ1-2; D gene ambiguous. V was trimmed by 1 base and J by 0 bases, leaving 11 bases between them. In germline, CDR1 is KGHDR, CDR2 SFDVKD. The length of the CDR3 is 16 residues. CDR3 coding DNA: TGTGCCACCAGTGATTTCTGGTGGCGGACTAACTATGGCTACACCTTC. Translating it yields CATSDFWWRTNYGYTF.

The V call is TRBV7-9, the J call TRBJ2-3, with D uncertain. Germline V gene data show CDR1 as SEHNR and CDR2 as FQNEAQ (reference sequence). This CDR3 is built from 14 residues. V was clipped by 0 bases and J by 2 bases, with 6 bases between them. CDR3 sequence reads: CASSLAHPTDTQYF. DNA of the CDR3: TGTGCCAGCAGCTTAGCCCACCCCACAGATACGCAGTATTTT. The whole variable domain, filled in from reference TRBV7-9 and TRBJ2-3, reads DTGVSQNPRHKITKRGQNVTFRCDPISEHNRLYWYRQTLGQGPEFLTYFQNEAQLEKSRLLSDRFSAERPKGSFSTLEIQRTEQGDSAMYLCASSLAHPTDTQYFGPGTRLTVL.

This clonotype was recorded a few times. This rearrangement joins TRBV20-1 to TRBJ2-5; 11 bases line up with TRBD1. V shed 5 bases, J shed 5 bases, and the junction held 7 bases outside the gene matches. Germline-derived CDR1 and CDR2 are DFQATT and SNEGSKA (reference sequence). The CDR3 runs to 14 residues. CDR3 in amino acids: CSAPGQGARETQYF. CDR3 DNA: TGCAGTGCTCCCGGACAGGGGGCCAGGGAGACCCAGTACTTC.

This rearrangement joins TRBV20-1 to TRBJ2-3, with TRBD1 as a possible D gene (5 bases). CDR1 is DFQATT and CDR2 is SNEGSKA in the germline V gene (reference sequence). The V end lost 0 bases, the J end lost 6 bases, and 10 bases lay between the germline ends. The length of the CDR3 is 13 residues. CDR3 region: CSAREQGFDTQYF. The CDR3 nucleotides read TGCAGTGCTAGAGAGCAGGGTTTCGATACGCAGTATTTT.

This sequence joins TRBV7-9 and TRBJ2-7, with D unresolved. Germline lookup yields CDR1 SEHNR and CDR2 FQNEAQ (reference sequence). V lost 7 bases, J lost 1 base, and 5 bases lay in between. The CDR3 is made up of 11 amino acids. CDR3 nucleotides: TGTGCCAGCACCGGATCCTACGAGCAGTACTTC. Its protein is CASTGSYEQYF.

J is TRBJ1-4 and V is TRBV6-9; D may be TRBD1 (5 bases). Germline values: CDR1 MNHGY, CDR2 SVAAGI. The ends were cut back, 3 bases at V and 8 bases at J, with 16 bases in the middle. The CDR3 is made up of 15 amino acids. The CDR3: CASSYFPGYGEKLFF. CDR3 bases: TGTGCCAGCAGTTACTTTCCAGGGTACGGAGAAAAACTGTTTTTT.

This clonotype was picked up many times. J is TRBJ2-5 and V is TRBV12-5; D is unclear. The CDR3 loop spans 12 amino acids. V dropped 8 bases and J dropped 5 bases, with 12 bases sitting between them. Germline V lookup: CDR1 LGHNT, CDR2 FRNRAP. The CDR3 DNA is TGTGCTAGTAGTTGGGGTCCGGAGACCCAGTACTTC. Translated, it gives CASSWGPETQYF.

J is TRBJ2-5 and V is TRBV20-1; TRBD2 agrees at 12 bases. Trimming cost V 1 base and J 5 bases; bases outside gene matches: 23. Per germline, CDR1 DFQATT and CDR2 SNEGSKA (reference sequence). The CDR3 sequence is 21 residues long. In DNA form, the CDR3 reads TGCAGTGCTAGAGGTGGGGGGCGAGAGCTAGCGGGAGGGGCCCCCAGGGAGACCCAGTACTTC. Its translation is CSARGGGRELAGGAPRETQYF.

The chain combines TRBV5-1 with TRBJ1-2; 9 positions agree with TRBD1. The CDR3 has 16 residues. V lost 4 bases, J lost 7 bases, and 14 bases stayed unmatched. Germline CDR1 SGHRS, CDR2 YFSETQ. The CDR3 sequence is CASSDTRDRAISGYTF. The CDR3 bases are TGCGCCAGCAGCGACACCCGGGACAGGGCTATTTCTGGCTACACCTTC.

This clonotype was counted between two and nine times. CDR3 residues: CSGGQNPGEQYF. DNA for the CDR3: TGCAGCGGGGGCCAGAACCCGGGGGAGCAGTACTTC. The chain recombines TRBV29-1 with TRBJ2-7; either TRBD1 or TRBD2 may fit D (5 bases each). Between the trimmed V and J ends, which lost 7 bases and 7 bases, there was a span of 17 bases. CDR1 is SQVTM, CDR2 ANQGSEA, per germline. This CDR3 contains 12 residues.

This clonotype was seen more than once but under ten times. The chain recombines TRBV5-1 with TRBJ1-1, with D tentatively TRBD1 (6 bases). There are 14 residues in the CDR3. Germline CDR1 SGHRS, CDR2 YFSETQ. Trimming left V 4 bases short and J 1 base short, with 11 bases between. The CDR3 loop reads CASSRTRGNTEAFF. The CDR3 coding sequence is TGCGCCAGCAGCAGAACCAGGGGGAACACTGAAGCTTTCTTT.

This chain uses TRBV10-2 with TRBJ1-1; no clear D gene. V lost 2 bases and J 1 base, leaving 8 bases between the germline ends. Germline V gene data show CDR1 as WSHSY and CDR2 as SAAADI. This CDR3 is built from 14 residues. The CDR3: CASSEGVQNTEAFF. CDR3 bases: TGCGCCAGCAGTGAGGGGGTACAGAACACTGAAGCTTTCTTT.

The CDR3 coding sequence is TGTGCCAGCAGCTTTCGGGGGGAGGGTACGCAGTATTTT. Protein sequence: CASSFRGEGTQYF. The genes are TRBV6-1 and TRBJ2-3, with 7 nucleotides matching TRBD2. Germline V CDR1 and CDR2: MNHNS, SASEGT. The CDR3 is 13 residues long. The trim removed 6 bases at V and 8 bases at J, leaving 8 bases unmatched.

The chain combines TRBV6-5 with TRBJ1-2; maybe TRBD1 (6 bases). Germline V gene sequence: CDR1 MNHEY, CDR2 SVGAGI. The CDR3 extends over 17 amino acids. The germline V and J ends were trimmed by 0 bases and 2 bases, with 16 bases remaining between them. The CDR3 sequence is CASSYSMGALRNYGYTF. The CDR3 coding sequence is TGTGCCAGCAGTTACTCGATGGGGGCGTTACGGAACTATGGCTACACCTTC.

The rearrangement joins TRBV2 to TRBJ2-3, with D unresolved. The germline gives CDR1 SNHLY, CDR2 FYNNEI. Trimming stripped 8 bases from V and 3 bases from J, with 15 bases between. The CDR3 sequence is 14 residues long. The CDR3 region has the DNA TGTGCCAGCTTTTCGGAAAAGGGAACAGATACGCAGTATTTT. Its translation is CASFSEKGTDTQYF.

This rearrangement joins TRBV30 to TRBJ1-1; TRBD1 might be the D (5 bases). The CDR3 is made up of 17 amino acids. Germline CDR1 and CDR2: GTSNPN and SVGIG (reference sequence). Trimming shortened V by 3 bases and J by 0 bases, and 20 bases separated the two germline ends. The CDR3 here is CAWRGLLPGRLNTEAFF. CDR3 DNA sequence: TGTGCCTGGAGGGGGCTATTGCCAGGACGGTTGAACACTGAAGCTTTCTTT. The full variable domain, completed using reference TRBV30 and TRBJ1-1, is SQTIHQWPATLVQPVGSPLSLECTVEGTSNPNLYWYRQAAGRGLQLLFYSVGIGQISSEVPQNLSASRPQDRQFILSSKKLLLSDSGFYLCAWRGLLPGRLNTEAFFGQGTRLTVV.

V is TRBV20-1 and J is TRBJ1-2, with D perhaps matching TRBD1 (6 bases). The CDR3 totals 14 residues. Germline values: CDR1 DFQATT, CDR2 SNEGSKA (reference sequence). V shed 3 bases and J shed 7 bases, with 18 bases lying between them. In DNA, the CDR3 is TGCAGTGCTAGTGGGGGCAGGGTAGAGGGTGGCTACACCTTC. This encodes CSASGGRVEGGYTF.

The sample holds many counts of this clonotype. V and J are TRBV6-1 and TRBJ1-6; no firm D call. The ends were cut back, 1 base at V and 8 bases at J, with 15 bases in the middle. The CDR3 length is 16 residues. Germline V gene sequence: CDR1 MNHNS, CDR2 SASEGT. CDR3 DNA: TGTGCCAGCAGTGAAGGTTCGGGTAGAGGCGATTCACCCCTCCACTTT. Encoded protein: CASSEGSGRGDSPLHF.

This clonotype was seen many times. The chain recombines TRBV12-3 or TRBV12-4 with TRBJ1-1; no clear D gene. V lost 5 bases to trimming and J lost 0 bases, with 7 bases between them. This CDR3 contains 13 residues. The CDR3 sequence is CASSALMNTEAFF. The DNA of the CDR3 is TGTGCCAGCAGTGCACTGATGAACACTGAAGCTTTCTTT.

The CDR3 sequence is CASSSQGGGPYGYTF. CDR3 DNA: TGTGCCAGCAGCTCCCAGGGTGGAGGGCCCTATGGCTACACCTTC. V and J are TRBV7-3 and TRBJ1-2; TRBD1 is a possible D gene (5 bases). The CDR3 contains 15 residues. Germline assignment: CDR1 SGHTA and CDR2 FQGTGA. V lost 4 bases and J 4 bases, leaving 16 bases between the germline ends.

This clonotype was detected a few times. The rearrangement joins TRBV13 to TRBJ2-2, with 11 bases that match TRBD2. The CDR3 covers 17 residues. The trim removed 5 bases at V and 1 base at J, leaving 6 bases unmatched. The V gene's germline CDR1 is PRHDT and CDR2 FYEKMQ (reference sequence). Written as DNA, the CDR3 is TGTGCCAGCAGCGCACTACTAGCGGGAGTGAACACCGGGGAGCTGTTTTTT. Translation: CASSALLAGVNTGELFF.

In the case of this clonotype: Germline is not matched at one junction end, which may reflect a read error. This rearrangement joins TRBV6-5 to TRBJ2-6; TRBD1 or TRBD2 may be the D gene (5 bases each). The CDR3 extends over 17 amino acids. CDR1 and CDR2 (germline): MNHEY, SVGAGI. The CDR3 sequence is CASSYTGRGSGASVLTF. The CDR3 region has the DNA TGTGCCAGCAGTTACACCGGACGGGGCTCTGGGGCCAGCGTCCTGACTTTC.

This chain connects TRBV11-2 to TRBJ1-5; no clear D. Deletions cut 1 base from V and 0 bases from J, with 7 bases between. Germline loops: CDR1 SGHAT, CDR2 FQNNGV. The CDR3 totals 15 residues. The CDR3 nucleotides are TGTGCCAGCAGCTTAGGCGAGTATAGCAATCAGCCCCAGCATTTT. It encodes CASSLGEYSNQPQHF.

In its sample, this clonotype was seen many times. The V call is TRBV12-3 or TRBV12-4, the J call TRBJ1-1; TRBD1 agrees at 10 bases. This CDR3 has 14 residues. V shed 8 bases, J shed 4 bases, and the junction held 7 bases outside the gene matches. CDR3 in amino acids: CASGERTGGTEAFF. The CDR3 nucleotides are TGTGCCAGCGGCGAAAGGACAGGGGGCACTGAAGCTTTCTTT.

For the CDR3, the DNA is TGTGCCTGGGGTAGCTGGGTGCACACTGAAGCTTTCTTT. Amino acid sequence: CAWGSWVHTEAFF. This rearrangement joins TRBV30 to TRBJ1-1; D is undetermined. The CDR3 extends over 13 amino acids. V shed 5 bases and J shed 3 bases, with 13 bases lying between them. CDR1 GTSNPN and CDR2 SVGIG come from the germline V gene (reference sequence).

This rearrangement joins TRBV6-1 to TRBJ2-2; no definite D call. CDR3 length: 14 amino acids. Trimming took off 7 bases at V and 0 bases at J, with 9 bases between the two ends. In germline, CDR1 is MNHNS, CDR2 SASEGT. CDR3 sequence: CASKGSANTGELFF. As DNA, the CDR3 is TGTGCCAGCAAGGGCTCCGCGAACACCGGGGAGCTGTTTTTT.